This T cell receptor (beta chain) was obtained from a study of Tregs in tolerant kidney transplant recipients. This clone has just a few counts. What it recognizes is unknown. The data were produced by immunoSEQ multiplex PCR, yet TCRdb's version contains in-frame clones alone and is incomplete. This sample carries about 8,600 clones, approximately 45% of them seen once, and the ten largest clones take about 5.2%. Germline V gene sequence: CDR1 GTSNPN, CDR2 SVGIG (reference sequence). V gave up 2 bases and J gave up 3 bases; unmatched junction bases: 1. CDR3 length equals 14 residues. Whole-study findings and limits: The most relevant donor-specific Treg TCRbeta repertoire apparently came from expansion with activated donor B cells. This study did not directly address biological reproducibility.

This sequence originates from a human donor in good health. This rearrangement joins TRBV30 to TRBJ2-7; 13 bases fit TRBD2. Sequenced input: CD4+ T cells from blood cultured with allogeneic cells. CDR3 nucleotide sequence: TGTGCCTGGAGTCGACTAGCGGGGGGCTACGAGCAGTACTTC. It encodes CAWSRLAGGYEQYF.